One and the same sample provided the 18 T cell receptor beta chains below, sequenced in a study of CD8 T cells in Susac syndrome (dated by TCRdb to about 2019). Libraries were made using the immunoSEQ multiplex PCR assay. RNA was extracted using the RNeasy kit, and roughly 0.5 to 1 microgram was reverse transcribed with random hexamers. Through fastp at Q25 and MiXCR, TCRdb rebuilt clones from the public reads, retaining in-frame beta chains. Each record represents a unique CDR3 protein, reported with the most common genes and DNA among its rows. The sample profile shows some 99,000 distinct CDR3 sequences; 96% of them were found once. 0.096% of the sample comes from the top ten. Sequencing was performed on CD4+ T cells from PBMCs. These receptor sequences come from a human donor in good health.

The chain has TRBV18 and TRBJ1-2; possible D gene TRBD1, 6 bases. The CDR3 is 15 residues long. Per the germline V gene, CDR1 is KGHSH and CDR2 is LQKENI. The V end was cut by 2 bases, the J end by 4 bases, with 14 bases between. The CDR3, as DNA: TGTGCCAGCTCACCAGCAGGGGCCGCCTCCTATGGCTACACCTTC. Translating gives CASSPAGAASYGYTF.

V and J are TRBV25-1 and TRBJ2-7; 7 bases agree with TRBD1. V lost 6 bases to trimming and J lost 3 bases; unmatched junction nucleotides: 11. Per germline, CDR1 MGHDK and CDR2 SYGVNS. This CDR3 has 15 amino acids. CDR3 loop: CASSFSGTAIYEQYF. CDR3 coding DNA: TGTGCCAGCAGCTTCTCCGGGACAGCAATCTACGAGCAGTACTTC.

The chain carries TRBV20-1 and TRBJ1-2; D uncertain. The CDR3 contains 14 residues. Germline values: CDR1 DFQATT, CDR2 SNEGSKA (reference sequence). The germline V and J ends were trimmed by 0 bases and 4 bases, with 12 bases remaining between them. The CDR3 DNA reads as TGCAGTGCTAGAGACCTGTCGGAGGGCTATGGCTACACCTTC. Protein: CSARDLSEGYGYTF.

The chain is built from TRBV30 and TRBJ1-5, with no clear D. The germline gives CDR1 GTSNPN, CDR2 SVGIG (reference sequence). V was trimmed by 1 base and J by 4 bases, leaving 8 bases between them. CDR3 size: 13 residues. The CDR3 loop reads CAWSEQGNQPQHF. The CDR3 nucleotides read TGTGCCTGGAGTGAACAAGGGAATCAGCCCCAGCATTTT.

The CDR3 sequence: CSVRTASVYGYTF. Written as DNA, the CDR3 is TGCAGCGTTAGGACAGCCTCGGTCTATGGCTACACCTTC. The rearrangement joins TRBV29-1 to TRBJ1-2, with D perhaps TRBD1 (6 bases). The CDR3 sequence is 13 residues long. V lost 5 bases and J lost 4, with 14 bases in between. Germline CDR1 is SQVTM and CDR2 is ANQGSEA.

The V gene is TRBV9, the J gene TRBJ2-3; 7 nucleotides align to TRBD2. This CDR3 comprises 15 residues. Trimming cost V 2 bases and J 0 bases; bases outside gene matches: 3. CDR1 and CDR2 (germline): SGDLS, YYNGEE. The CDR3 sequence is CASSVEAGSTDTQYF. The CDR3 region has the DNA TGTGCCAGCAGCGTGGAAGCGGGGAGCACAGATACGCAGTATTTT.

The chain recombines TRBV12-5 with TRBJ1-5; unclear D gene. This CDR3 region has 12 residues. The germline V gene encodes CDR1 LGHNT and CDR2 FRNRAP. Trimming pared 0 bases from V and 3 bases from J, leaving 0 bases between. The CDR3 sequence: CASGLVNQPQHF. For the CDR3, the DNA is TGTGCTAGTGGTTTGGTCAATCAGCCCCAGCATTTT.

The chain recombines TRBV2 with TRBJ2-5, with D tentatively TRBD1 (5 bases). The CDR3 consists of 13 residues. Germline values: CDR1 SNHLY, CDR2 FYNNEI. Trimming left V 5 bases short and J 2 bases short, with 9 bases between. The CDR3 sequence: CASSRQRQETQYF. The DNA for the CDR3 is TGTGCCAGCAGTCGACAGAGACAAGAGACCCAGTACTTC.

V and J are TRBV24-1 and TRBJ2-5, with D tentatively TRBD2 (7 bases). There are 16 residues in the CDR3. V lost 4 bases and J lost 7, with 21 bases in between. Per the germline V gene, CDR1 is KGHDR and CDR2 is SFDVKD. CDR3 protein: CATSDARRGQIGTQYF. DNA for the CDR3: TGTGCCACCAGTGACGCACGGCGGGGGCAGATCGGGACCCAGTACTTC.

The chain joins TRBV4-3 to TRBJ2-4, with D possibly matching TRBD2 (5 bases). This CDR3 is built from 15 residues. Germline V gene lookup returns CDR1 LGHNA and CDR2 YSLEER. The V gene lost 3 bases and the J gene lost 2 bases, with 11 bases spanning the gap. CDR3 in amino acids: CASSQDGGSKNIQYF. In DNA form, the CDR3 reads TGCGCCAGCAGCCAGGACGGAGGATCCAAAAACATTCAGTACTTC.

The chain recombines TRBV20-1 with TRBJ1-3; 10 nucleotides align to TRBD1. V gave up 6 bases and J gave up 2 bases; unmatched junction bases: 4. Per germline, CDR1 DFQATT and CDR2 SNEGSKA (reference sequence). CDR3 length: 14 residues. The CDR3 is CSAPGQGAGNTIYF. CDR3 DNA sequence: TGCAGTGCCCCCGGACAGGGGGCTGGAAACACCATATATTTT.

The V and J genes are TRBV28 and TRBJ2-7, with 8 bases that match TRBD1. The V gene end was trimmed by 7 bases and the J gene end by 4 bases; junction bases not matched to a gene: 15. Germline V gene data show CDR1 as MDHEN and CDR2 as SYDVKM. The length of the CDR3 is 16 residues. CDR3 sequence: CASIPATGTGIYEQYF. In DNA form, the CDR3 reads TGTGCCAGCATCCCCGCTACCGGGACAGGCATTTACGAGCAGTACTTC.

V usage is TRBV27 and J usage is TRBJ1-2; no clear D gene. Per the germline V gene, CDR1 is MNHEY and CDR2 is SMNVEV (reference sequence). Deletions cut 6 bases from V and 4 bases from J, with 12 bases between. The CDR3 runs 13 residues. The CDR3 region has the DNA TGTGCCAGCAGCCCGGGCGCAAGCTATGGCTACACCTTC. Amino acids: CASSPGASYGYTF.

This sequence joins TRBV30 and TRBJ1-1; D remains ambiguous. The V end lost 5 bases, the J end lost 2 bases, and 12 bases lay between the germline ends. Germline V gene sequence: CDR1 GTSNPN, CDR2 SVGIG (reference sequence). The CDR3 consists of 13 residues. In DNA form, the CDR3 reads TGTGCCTGGTTGATAGGAACAAACACTGAAGCTTTCTTT. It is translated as CAWLIGTNTEAFF.

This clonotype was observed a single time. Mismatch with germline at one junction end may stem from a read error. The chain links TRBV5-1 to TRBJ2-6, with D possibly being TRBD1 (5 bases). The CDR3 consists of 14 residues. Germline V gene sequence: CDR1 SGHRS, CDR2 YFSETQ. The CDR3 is CASSRSSGANALTF. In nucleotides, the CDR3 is TGCGCCAGCAGCAGGAGCTCTGGGGCCAACGCCCTGACTTTC. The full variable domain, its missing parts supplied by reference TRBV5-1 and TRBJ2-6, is KAGVTQTPRYLIKTRGQQVTLSCSPISGHRSVSWYQQTPGQGLQFLFEYFSETQRNKGNFPGRFSGRQFSNSRSEMNVSTLELGDSALYLCASSRSSGANALTFGAGSRLTVL.

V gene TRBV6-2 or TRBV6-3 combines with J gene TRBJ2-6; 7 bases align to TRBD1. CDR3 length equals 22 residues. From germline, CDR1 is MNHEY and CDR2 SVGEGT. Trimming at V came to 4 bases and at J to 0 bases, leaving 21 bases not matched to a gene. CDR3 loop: CASSSLFDMWDSRSSGANVLTF. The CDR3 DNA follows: TGTGCCAGCAGTTCACTATTTGACATGTGGGACAGTCGAAGCTCTGGGGCCAACGTCCTGACTTTC.

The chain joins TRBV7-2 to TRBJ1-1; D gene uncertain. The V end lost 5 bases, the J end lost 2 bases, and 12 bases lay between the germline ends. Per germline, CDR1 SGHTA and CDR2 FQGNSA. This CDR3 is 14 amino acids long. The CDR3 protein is CASSERYTNTEAFF. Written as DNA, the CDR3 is TGTGCCAGCAGCGAACGTTATACAAACACTGAAGCTTTCTTT.

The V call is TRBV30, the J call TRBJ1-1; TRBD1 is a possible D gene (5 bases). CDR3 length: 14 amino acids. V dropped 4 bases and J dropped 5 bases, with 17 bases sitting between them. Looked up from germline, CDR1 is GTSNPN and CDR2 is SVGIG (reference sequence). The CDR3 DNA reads TGTGCCTGGACCCGGGGGGGGTTTGAGACTGAAGCTTTCTTT. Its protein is CAWTRGGFETEAFF.